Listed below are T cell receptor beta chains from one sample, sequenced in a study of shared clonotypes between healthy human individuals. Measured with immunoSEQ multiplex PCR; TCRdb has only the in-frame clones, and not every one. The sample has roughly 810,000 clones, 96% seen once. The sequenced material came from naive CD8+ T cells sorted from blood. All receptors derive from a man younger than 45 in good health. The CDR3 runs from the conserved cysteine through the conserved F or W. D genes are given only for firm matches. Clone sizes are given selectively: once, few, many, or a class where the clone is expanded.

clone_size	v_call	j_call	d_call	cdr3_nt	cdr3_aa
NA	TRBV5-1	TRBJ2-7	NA	TGCGCCAGCAGCTTGGGGACCAGAAACTACGAGCAGTACTTC	CASSLGTRNYEQYF
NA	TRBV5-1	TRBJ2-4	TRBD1	TGCGCCAGCAGCAGAACCGGGACAGGGACGCGACTAGCCAAAAACATTCAGTACTTC	CASSRTGTGTRLAKNIQYF
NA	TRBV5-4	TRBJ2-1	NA	TGTGCCAGCAGCCATTTGGGGCAGGGAGACAATGAGCAGTTCTTC	CASSHLGQGDNEQFF
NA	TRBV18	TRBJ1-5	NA	TGTGCCAGCTCACCCGAAGACAGCATCACCCGGGGTCAGCCCCAGCATTTT	CASSPEDSITRGQPQHF
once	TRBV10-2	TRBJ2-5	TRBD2	TGCGCCAGCAGTGAGTCGACCTCCACCTGGACTAGCGGGAGGGGAGAGACCCAGTACTTC	CASSESTSTWTSGRGETQYF
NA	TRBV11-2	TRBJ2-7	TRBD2	TGTGCCAGCAGCTCCCCCGGGGGTAGCGGGAGCTACGAGCAGTACTTC	CASSSPGGSGSYEQYF
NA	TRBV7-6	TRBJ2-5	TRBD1	TGTGCCAGCAGGAGGACAGGGGAAGAGACCCAGTACTTC	CASRRTGEETQYF
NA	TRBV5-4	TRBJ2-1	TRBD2	TGTGCCAGCAGCTTAAAACGAGCGGGAAGGGACAATGAGCAGTTCTTC	CASSLKRAGRDNEQFF
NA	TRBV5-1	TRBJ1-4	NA	TGCGCCAGCAGCTTATGGGGTGGTGAAAAACTGTTTTTT	CASSLWGGEKLFF
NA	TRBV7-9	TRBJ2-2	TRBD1	TGTGCCAGCAGCTTAGTTACAGGGGGAAACACCGGGGAGCTGTTTTTT	CASSLVTGGNTGELFF
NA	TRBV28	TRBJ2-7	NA	TGTGCCAGCAGGAGACAGGGACTTTCTTCTGGCGAGCAGTACTTC	CASRRQGLSSGEQYF
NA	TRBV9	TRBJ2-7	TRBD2	TGTGCCAGCAGCGTAGGGGTGACTAGCGTCTACGAGCAGTACTTC	CASSVGVTSVYEQYF
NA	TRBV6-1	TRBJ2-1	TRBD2	TGTGCCAGCAGTGACTTGGGACTAGCGGGAGAGAATGAGCAGTTCTTC	CASSDLGLAGENEQFF
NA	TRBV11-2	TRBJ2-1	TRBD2	TGTGCCAGCAGCTTAGATTGGGCGGGAGACCTCTACAATGAGCAGTTCTTC	CASSLDWAGDLYNEQFF
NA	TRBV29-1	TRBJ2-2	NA	TGCAGCGTGGTACAGGGCGCCGGGGAGCTGTTTTTT	CSVVQGAGELFF
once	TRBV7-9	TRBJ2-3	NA	TGTGCCAGCAGCGCGGCTGGCGGAACGGAATATGATACGCAGTATTTT	CASSAAGGTEYDTQYF
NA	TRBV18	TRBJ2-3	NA	TGTGCCAGCTCACCGAAGGGGGGGCCCTTTTATAGCACAGATACGCAGTATTTT	CASSPKGGPFYSTDTQYF
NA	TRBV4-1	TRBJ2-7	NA	TGCGCCAGCAGCCAAAGTCCTAGCCAGGGGACTACCTACGAGCAGTACTTC	CASSQSPSQGTTYEQYF
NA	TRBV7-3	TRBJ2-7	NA	TGTGCCAGCAGCTTAGGGGCAGGGAGCTCCTACGAGCAGTACTTC	CASSLGAGSSYEQYF
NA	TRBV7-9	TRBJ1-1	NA	TGTGCCAGCATGCGAGCTGGGGCTGAAGCTTTCTTT	CASMRAGAEAFF
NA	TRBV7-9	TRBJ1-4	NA	TGTGCCAGCAGCTTGGGCCAAGGAAAACTGTTTTTT	CASSLGQGKLFF
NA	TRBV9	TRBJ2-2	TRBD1	TGTGCCAGCAGTTTTTCAGGGGGCTTGAACGGGGAGCTGTTTTTT	CASSFSGGLNGELFF
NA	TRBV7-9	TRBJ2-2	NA	TGTGCCAGCAGCTCGTGGAGCAGGGGTAGAAACGGGGAGCTGTTTTTT	CASSSWSRGRNGELFF
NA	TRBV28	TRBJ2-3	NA	TGTGCCAGCAGCTACGTCCTGGGGGCTAGCACAGATACGCAGTATTTT	CASSYVLGASTDTQYF
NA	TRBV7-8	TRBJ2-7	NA	TGTGCCAGCAGCTTAGGGGACCGACAACCCTTGTACTTC	CASSLGDRQPLYF
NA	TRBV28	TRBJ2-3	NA	TGTGCCAGCAGTTCCTTATCATCAGATACGCAGTATTTT	CASSSLSSDTQYF
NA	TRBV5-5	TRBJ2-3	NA	TGTGCCGGAGAGGGGCGGGACACAGATACGCAGTATTTT	CAGEGRDTDTQYF
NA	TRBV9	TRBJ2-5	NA	TGTGCCAGCAGCGCGTCGGGGTCCCTCGTGGAGACCCAGTACTTC	CASSASGSLVETQYF
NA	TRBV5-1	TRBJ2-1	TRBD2	TGCGCCAGCAGCTTGGGGACTAGCGGGAGGCAATACAATGAGCAGTTCTTC	CASSLGTSGRQYNEQFF
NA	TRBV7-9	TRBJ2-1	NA	TGTGCCAGCAGCGCCACCTCTTTGAGATTGTCCTACAATGAGCAGTTCTTC	CASSATSLRLSYNEQFF
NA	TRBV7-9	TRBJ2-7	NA	TGTGCCAGCAGTCCGGGACATACCGTCTACGAGCAGTACTTC	CASSPGHTVYEQYF
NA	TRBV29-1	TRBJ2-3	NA	TGCAGCGTTGGCCAGGGAAGGTATTTT	CSVGQGRYF
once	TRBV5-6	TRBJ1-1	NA	TGTGCCAGCAGCTTGTGGGGAGCCAACACTGAAGCTTTCTTT	CASSLWGANTEAFF
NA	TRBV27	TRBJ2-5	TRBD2	TGTGCCAGCAGTCTGGGACTAGCGGGAAGAGAGACCCAGTACTTC	CASSLGLAGRETQYF
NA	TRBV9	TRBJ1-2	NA	TGTGCCAGCAGCACTAGACGGGATGGCTACACCTTC	CASSTRRDGYTF
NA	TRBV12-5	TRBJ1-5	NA	TGTGCTAGTGGTTTGTATAGCAATCAGCCCCAGCATTTT	CASGLYSNQPQHF
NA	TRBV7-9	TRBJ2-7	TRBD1	TGTGCCAGCTCCCGACAGGGGGCTAACTACGAGCAGTACTTC	CASSRQGANYEQYF
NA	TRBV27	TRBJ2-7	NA	TGTGCCAGCAGTTTAGACCTAACCGGCTCCTACGAGCAGTACTTC	CASSLDLTGSYEQYF